The 13 T cell receptor beta chains below were found in one sample sequenced in a study of T cells after yellow fever vaccination (dated by TCRdb to between 2018 and 2021). Library creation used 5' RACE. Sequencing was carried out with an Illumina NovaSeq 6000. Clones were called with MiXCR by TCRdb after fastp trimmed the public reads at Q25, and only in-frame beta chains were retained. Under each unique CDR3 protein, matching rows form one entry showing the most common genes and DNA. For this sample there are hundreds of thousands of distinct CDR3 sequences; 9.5% to 15% appear just once. Of the sample, roughly 3% falls within the top ten clones. What the treatment or condition label conveys for this sample: live attenuated yellow fever vaccine strain. The sample consisted of CD4+ T cells sorted from PBMCs, taken 15 days after the yellow fever booster vaccination. The receptor source for this set is a man aged 18 to 30 who received the YFV17D yellow fever vaccine.

This clonotype occurred many times. The genes are TRBV10-3 and TRBJ2-4, with D perhaps TRBD1 (5 bases). CDR1 ENHRY and CDR2 SYGVKD come from the germline V gene. Trimming cost V 0 bases and J 6 bases, with 12 bases left between them. This CDR3 has 15 residues. In DNA, the CDR3 is TGTGCCATCAGTGAGTCAGGGGCATTTAGAAACATTCAGTACTTC. This translates into CAISESGAFRNIQYF.

The genes are TRBV7-2 and TRBJ1-5; unclear D gene. Germline CDR1 is SGHTA and CDR2 is FQGNSA. This CDR3 region has 14 residues. Trimming shortened V by 8 bases and J by 5 bases, and 16 bases separated the two germline ends. This chain's CDR3 is CASAPQPVDQPQHF. As DNA, the CDR3 is TGTGCCAGCGCCCCCCAACCCGTCGATCAGCCCCAGCATTTT. Together with reference TRBV7-2 and TRBJ1-5, the CDR3 gives the full variable domain: GAGVSQSPSNKVTEKGKDVELRCDPISGHTALYWYRQSLGQGLEFLIYFQGNSAPDKSGLPSDRFSAERTGGSVSTLTIQRTQQEDSAVYLCASAPQPVDQPQHFGDGTRLSIL.

The J gene is TRBJ1-6, the V gene TRBV6-1; perhaps TRBD1 as D (6 bases). The V gene lost 5 bases and the J gene lost 8 bases, with 16 bases spanning the gap. This CDR3 has 15 residues. Germline values: CDR1 MNHNS, CDR2 SASEGT. The CDR3 DNA follows: TGTGCCAGCAGTACGGAACAGAGGGGGTATTCACCCCTCCACTTT. Encoded protein: CASSTEQRGYSPLHF.

The chain employs TRBV3-1 and TRBJ2-3; D is possibly TRBD1 or TRBD2 (6 bases each). This CDR3 has 13 amino acids. Trimming took 0 bases from V and 8 from J, leaving 9 bases between them. Germline CDR1 and CDR2: LGHDT and YNNKEL (reference sequence). This CDR3 is CASSQEGGGTQYF. The CDR3 nucleotides are TGTGCCAGCAGCCAAGAAGGGGGAGGTACGCAGTATTTT.

This CDR3 is CASSLIVIAGAETQYF. In nucleotides, the CDR3 is TGTGCCAGCAGCTTGATAGTAATAGCGGGGGCTGAGACCCAGTACTTC. J is TRBJ2-5 and V is TRBV5-5; TRBD2 matches 9 bases. The ends lost 1 base at V and 5 bases at J; junction bases unmatched: 9. This CDR3 spans 16 amino acids. Germline V CDR1 and CDR2: SGHKS, YYEKEE (reference sequence).

This clonotype has just a few counts. This chain links TRBV12-3 or TRBV12-4 with TRBJ1-5; unclear D gene. Trimming took off 6 bases at V and 7 bases at J, with 10 bases between the two ends. The CDR3 spans 12 residues. CDR3 sequence (DNA): TGTGCCAGCAGAAAAGCGGGCCAGCCCCAGCATTTT. Encoded protein: CASRKAGQPQHF.

The rearrangement uses TRBV6-5 and TRBJ2-7; 9 bases are a match to TRBD2. The CDR3 spans 15 residues. J lost 4 bases, V lost 3 bases, and 7 bases had no gene match. In germline, CDR1 is MNHEY, CDR2 SVGAGI. The CDR3 sequence: CASSYSSGGPYEQYF. The DNA for the CDR3 is TGTGCCAGCAGTTATTCCAGCGGGGGGCCTTACGAGCAGTACTTC.

This clonotype was counted many times. The genes are TRBV28 and TRBJ2-4; D unclear. V lost 4 bases and J lost 9, with 10 bases in between. CDR1 MDHEN and CDR2 SYDVKM come from the germline V gene. This CDR3 has 12 residues. The CDR3, as DNA: TGTGCCAGCAGTTACGCCGGCTCCATTCAGTACTTC. Translating gives CASSYAGSIQYF.

The J gene is TRBJ2-5, the V gene TRBV7-2, with 12 bases matching TRBD2. CDR3 size: 15 residues. Germline V gene sequence: CDR1 SGHTA, CDR2 FQGNSA. V shed 5 bases and J 3 bases; nucleotides not matched to a gene: 4. The CDR3 here is CASSVLAGGKETQYF. CDR3 DNA sequence: TGTGCCAGCAGCGTCCTAGCGGGGGGGAAAGAGACCCAGTACTTC.

The chain joins TRBV10-3 to TRBJ1-1; the D gene is possibly TRBD1 (6 bases). Germline-derived CDR1 and CDR2 are ENHRY and SYGVKD. With 4 bases removed from V and 5 bases from J, the gap between germline ends came to 17 bases. CDR3 length equals 15 residues. The CDR3 loop reads CAISGSGARGTEAFF. DNA of the CDR3: TGTGCCATCAGTGGATCAGGGGCTCGGGGAACTGAAGCTTTCTTT.

The chain recombines TRBV7-2 with TRBJ1-5; D possibly corresponds to TRBD1 (5 bases). Germline values: CDR1 SGHTA, CDR2 FQGNSA. This CDR3 has 15 amino acids. Trimming shortened V by 0 bases and J by 4 bases, and 10 bases separated the two germline ends. The CDR3 DNA follows: TGTGCCAGCAGCTTAGCGCGGGGGAATAATCAGCCCCAGCATTTT. Translating gives CASSLARGNNQPQHF.

This chain uses TRBV27 with TRBJ2-1; TRBD2 might be the D (5 bases). CDR1 is MNHEY and CDR2 is SMNVEV in the germline V gene (reference sequence). This CDR3 spans 16 amino acids. Trimming stripped 6 bases from V and 0 bases from J, with 15 bases between. The CDR3 DNA reads as TGTGCCAGCAGACCCCGAAGCGGAAGCTCCTACAATGAGCAGTTCTTC. This sequence encodes CASRPRSGSSYNEQFF.

This rearrangement joins TRBV7-2 to TRBJ2-3; D call uncertain. The CDR3 is 16 residues long. Trimming removed 5 bases at V and 1 base at J, with 16 bases between. Germline CDR1 reads SGHTA; CDR2 reads FQGNSA. The CDR3 sequence: CASSPNWAEGTDTQYF. The CDR3 nucleotides read TGTGCCAGCAGCCCCAATTGGGCAGAGGGCACAGATACGCAGTATTTT.